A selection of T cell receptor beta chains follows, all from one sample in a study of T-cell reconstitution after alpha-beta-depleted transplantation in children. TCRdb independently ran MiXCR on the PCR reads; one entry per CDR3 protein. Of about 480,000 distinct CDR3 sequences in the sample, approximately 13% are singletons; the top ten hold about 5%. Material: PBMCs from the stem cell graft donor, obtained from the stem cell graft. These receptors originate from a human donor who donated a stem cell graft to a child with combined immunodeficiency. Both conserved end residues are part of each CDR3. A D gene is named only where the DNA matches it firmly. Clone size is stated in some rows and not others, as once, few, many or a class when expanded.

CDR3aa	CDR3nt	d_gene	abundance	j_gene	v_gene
CSANHGQGARNEQFF	TGCAGTGCTAACCACGGACAGGGGGCAAGGAATGAGCAGTTCTTC	TRBD1	few	TRBJ2-1	TRBV20-1
CASSFGAAKAGELFF	TGTGCCAGCAGTTTTGGAGCAGCGAAAGCCGGGGAGCTGTTTTTT	-	-	TRBJ2-2	TRBV12-3/TRBV12-4
CASSFLTGRGSETQYF	TGTGCCAGCAGCTTTTTGACAGGGAGGGGGTCGGAGACCCAGTACTTC	-	many	TRBJ2-5	TRBV11-2
CASSPIPAFHNTGELFF	TGTGCCAGCAGCCCGATACCAGCCTTCCACAACACCGGGGAGCTGTTTTTT	-	few	TRBJ2-2	TRBV5-6
CASSLALASTDTQYF	TGTGCCAGCAGCTTAGCACTAGCTAGCACAGATACGCAGTATTTT	-	-	TRBJ2-3	TRBV7-8
CASSLGTGRRNTEAYF	TGTGCCAGCAGTTTAGGCACTGGGCGGAGGAACACTGAAGCTTACTTT	-	once	TRBJ1-1	TRBV12-3/TRBV12-4
CAIGVDRGSDEQFF	TGTGCCATCGGGGTGGACAGGGGGTCTGATGAGCAGTTCTTC	TRBD1	many	TRBJ2-1	TRBV10-3
CASSQDNGGLDEQFF	TGCGCCAGCAGCCAAGATAACGGGGGGCTGGATGAGCAGTTCTTC	-	-	TRBJ2-1	TRBV4-3
CASNSGGSNEQFF	TGTGCCAGCAACTCGGGGGGGTCCAATGAGCAGTTCTTC	TRBD2	many	TRBJ2-1	TRBV12-3/TRBV12-4
CASSVRDRPKETQYF	TGCGCCAGCAGCGTCCGGGACAGACCTAAAGAGACCCAGTACTTC	TRBD1	few	TRBJ2-5	TRBV4-3
CASSLVGGGPYQETQYF	TGTGCCAGCAGTTTAGTCGGAGGGGGCCCGTACCAAGAGACCCAGTACTTC	-	many	TRBJ2-5	TRBV12-3/TRBV12-4
CASSLVYTTDTQYF	TGCGCCAGCAGCTTGGTGTACACCACAGATACGCAGTATTTT	-	few	TRBJ2-3	TRBV5-1
CASSFSGGNQETQYF	TGTGCCAGCAGTTTTAGCGGGGGAAACCAAGAGACCCAGTACTTC	TRBD2	-	TRBJ2-5	TRBV12-3/TRBV12-4
CAMNDRGGNTIYF	TGTGCCATGAATGACAGGGGTGGAAACACCATATATTTT	TRBD1	few	TRBJ1-3	TRBV10-3
CSAEADSPYNEQFF	TGCAGTGCCGAGGCGGACTCCCCCTACAATGAGCAGTTCTTC	-	many	TRBJ2-1	TRBV20-1
CSARPLTGSYNEQFF	TGCAGTGCTAGACCACTAACAGGCTCCTACAATGAGCAGTTCTTC	-	few	TRBJ2-1	TRBV20-1
CSANNPRGGWGDTQYF	TGCAGTGCTAACAACCCCCGAGGGGGATGGGGGGACACGCAGTATTTT	-	few	TRBJ2-3	TRBV20-1